These T cell receptor beta chains were read from a single sample in a study of OX40 agonist ivuxolimab in advanced cancers. Profiling relied on immunoSEQ multiplex PCR, and the TCRdb table lists in-frame clones only, not all of them. The sample shows tens of thousands of clones, roughly 84% of them seen only once. This sample comprised CD4+ or CD8+ T cells sorted from blood, obtained in a trial of the OX40 agonist ivuxolimab. All receptors derive from an adult with an advanced solid tumor such as melanoma, head and neck, liver or kidney cancer. Each CDR3 is given without its conserved first and last residue.

v_call | cdr3_aa
TRBV9 | ASSVAGGQETQY
TRBV5-1 | ASSPRGQSNTEAF
TRBV5-4 | ASSPPAGHRNTEAF
TRBV15 | ATSRGGTGEDGYT
TRBV11-2 | ASSLDPSGRATDEQF
TRBV7-7 | ASSLLPGLAGGPIFYEQY
TRBV29-1 | SVRPPSGVNEQF
TRBV5-5 | ASSLRTGDSYEQY
TRBV11-2 | ASSWGLAGYEQY
TRBV10-2 | ASSEFSGQYEQY
TRBV5-5 | ASSLASERPYEQY
TRBV7-9 | ASSFQGAGANVLT
TRBV11-3 | ASSLQGIKGDEQF
TRBV4-2 | ASSQDLAGGDEQY
TRBV10-3 | AISEPGTSATYEQY
TRBV5-1 | ASSPPGLGGETQY
TRBV2 | ASKRQGHYGYT
TRBV5-1 | ASSLVGDTQY
TRBV19 | ASSIRRGAGNTIY
TRBV28 | ATISPGYNEQF
TRBV11-3 | ASSLGGRNEQF
TRBV29-1 | SVEDFRGTEAF
TRBV2 | ASGPGLAGVASYNEQF
TRBV11-3 | ASSPGAGQVYEQY
TRBV2 | ASSRDSGSYNEQF
TRBV2 | ASNDRRGTGNTIY
TRBV5-1 | ASWETGVNNEQF
TRBV7-9 | ASSPPGPYEQY
TRBV19 | ASSLAGPSSYEQY
TRBV11-3 | ASSLGSGSTEQY
TRBV7-2 | ASSLNGPRPIY
TRBV6-6 | ASSRGRPAGEQY
TRBV19 | ASSIKWGTEAF
TRBV28 | ASSLIVEVAEAF
TRBV25-1 | ASTNPLSYEQY
TRBV2 | ASSTGTGAATQY
TRBV5-1 | ASSGGQSSGNTIY
TRBV19 | ASRTGTDSYNEQF
TRBV18 | ASSPPLQGRDTEAF